The rows below give T cell receptor beta chains drawn from one sample of a study of T cell responses to AZD1222 COVID-19 vaccine. Assay used: immunoSEQ multiplex PCR; TCRdb lists only in-frame clones, some missing. Altogether more than 110,000 clones are present, nearly 95% being singletons, with the ten largest covering about 3.7%. This sample comprised peripheral blood, obtained 28 days after the second AZD1222 dose. The receptors come from an adult who received the AZD1222 COVID-19 vaccine. Both conserved end residues are part of each CDR3. Each record gives: CDR3 protein, CDR3 DNA, clone size, CDR3 length, J gene, D gene, V gene. A D gene is named only where the DNA matches it firmly. Size is stated for part of the rows, as once, few or many counts, or as a class when the clone is expanded.

CASSGQGTPGNTIYF,TGCGCCAGCAGCGGACAGGGGACTCCGGGAAACACCATATATTTT,once,15,TRBJ1-3,TRBD1,TRBV5-1
CASSVGGSGANVLTF,TGTGCCAGCAGCGTAGGGGGGTCTGGGGCCAACGTCCTGACTTTC,.,15,TRBJ2-6,.,TRBV9
CASSYSLGAGTRSYEQYF,TGTGCCAGCAGTTACTCGTTGGGTGCGGGAACTCGAAGCTACGAGCAGTACTTC,.,18,TRBJ2-7,.,TRBV6-2/TRBV6-3
CASRTTSLGEQYF,TGTGCCAGCAGAACTACTAGCTTAGGGGAGCAGTACTTC,.,13,TRBJ2-7,.,TRBV27
CASRTPDGENSEAFF,TGTGCCAGTAGGACCCCGGACGGGGAGAACAGTGAAGCTTTCTTT,.,15,TRBJ1-1,.,TRBV19
CASRDRDGLTDTQYF,TGTGCCAGCAGAGACCGGGACGGCCTCACAGATACGCAGTATTTT,.,15,TRBJ2-3,.,TRBV3-1/TRBV3-2
CASLRGGLNTEAFF,TGTGCCAGCCTGCGGGGAGGCCTGAACACTGAAGCTTTCTTT,.,14,TRBJ1-1,.,TRBV27
CASSLPGGGTEAFF,TGTGCCAGCAGCCTACCGGGGGGAGGCACTGAAGCTTTCTTT,.,14,TRBJ1-1,.,TRBV14
CSASPHEKLFF,TGCAGTGCTAGCCCTCATGAAAAACTGTTTTTT,.,11,TRBJ1-4,.,TRBV20-1
CASSSPGSEAFF,TGTGCCAGCAGTTCACCGGGGAGTGAAGCTTTCTTT,.,12,TRBJ1-1,.,TRBV12-3/TRBV12-4
CASSHKGLAYEQFF,TGTGCCAGCAGTCATAAAGGACTAGCCTATGAGCAGTTCTTC,.,14,TRBJ2-1,TRBD2,TRBV7-9